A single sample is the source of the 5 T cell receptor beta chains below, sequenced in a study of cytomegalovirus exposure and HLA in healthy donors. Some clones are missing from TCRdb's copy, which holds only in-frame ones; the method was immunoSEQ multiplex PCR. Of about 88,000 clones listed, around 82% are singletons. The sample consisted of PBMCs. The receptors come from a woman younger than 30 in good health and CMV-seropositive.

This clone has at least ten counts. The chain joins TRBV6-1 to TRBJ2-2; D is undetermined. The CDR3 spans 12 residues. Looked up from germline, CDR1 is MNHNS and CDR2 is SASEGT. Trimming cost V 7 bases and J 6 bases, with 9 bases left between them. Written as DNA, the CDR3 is TGTGCCAGCACCCTTCTTTCCGGGGAGCTGTTTTTT. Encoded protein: CASTLLSGELFF.

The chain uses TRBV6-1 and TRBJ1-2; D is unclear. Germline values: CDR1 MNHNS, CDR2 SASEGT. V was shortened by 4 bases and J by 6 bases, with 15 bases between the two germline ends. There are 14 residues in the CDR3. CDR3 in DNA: TGTGCCAGCAGTGCATATGCCGCCCGGGATGGCTACACCTTC. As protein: CASSAYAARDGYTF.

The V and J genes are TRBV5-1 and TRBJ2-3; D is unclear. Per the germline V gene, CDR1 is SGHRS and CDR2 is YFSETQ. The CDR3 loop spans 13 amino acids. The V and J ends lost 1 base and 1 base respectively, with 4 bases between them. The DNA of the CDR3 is TGCGCCAGCAGCTTGCGCGGCACAGATACGCAGTATTTT. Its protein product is CASSLRGTDTQYF. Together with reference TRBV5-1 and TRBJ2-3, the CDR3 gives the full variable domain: KAGVTQTPRYLIKTRGQQVTLSCSPISGHRSVSWYQQTPGQGLQFLFEYFSETQRNKGNFPGRFSGRQFSNSRSEMNVSTLELGDSALYLCASSLRGTDTQYFGPGTRLTVL.

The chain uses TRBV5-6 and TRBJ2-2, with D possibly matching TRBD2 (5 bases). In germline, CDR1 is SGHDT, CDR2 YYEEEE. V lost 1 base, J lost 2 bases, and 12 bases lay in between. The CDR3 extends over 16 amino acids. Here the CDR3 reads CASSLFELANTGELFF. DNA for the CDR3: TGTGCCAGCAGCTTGTTTGAGCTAGCTAACACCGGGGAGCTGTTTTTT.

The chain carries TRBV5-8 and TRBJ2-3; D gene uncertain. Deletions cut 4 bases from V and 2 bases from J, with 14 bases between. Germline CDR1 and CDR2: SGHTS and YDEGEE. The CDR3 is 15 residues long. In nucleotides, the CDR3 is TGTGCCAGCAGCCTCCGAGTTTCTAACACAGATACGCAGTATTTT. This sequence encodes CASSLRVSNTDTQYF.